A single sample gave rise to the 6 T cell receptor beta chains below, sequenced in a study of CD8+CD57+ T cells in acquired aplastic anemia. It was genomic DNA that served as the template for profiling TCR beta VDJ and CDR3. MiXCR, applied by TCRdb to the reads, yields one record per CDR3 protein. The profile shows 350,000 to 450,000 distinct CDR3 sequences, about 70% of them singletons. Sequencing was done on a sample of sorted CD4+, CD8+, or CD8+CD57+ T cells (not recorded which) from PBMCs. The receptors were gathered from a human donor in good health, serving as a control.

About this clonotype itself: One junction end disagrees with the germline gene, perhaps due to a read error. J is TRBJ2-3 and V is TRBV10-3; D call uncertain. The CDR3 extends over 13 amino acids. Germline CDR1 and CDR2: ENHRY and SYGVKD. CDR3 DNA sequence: TGTGCCAGCAGTACCCCAAACCAGGATACGCAGTATTTT. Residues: CASSTPNQDTQYF.

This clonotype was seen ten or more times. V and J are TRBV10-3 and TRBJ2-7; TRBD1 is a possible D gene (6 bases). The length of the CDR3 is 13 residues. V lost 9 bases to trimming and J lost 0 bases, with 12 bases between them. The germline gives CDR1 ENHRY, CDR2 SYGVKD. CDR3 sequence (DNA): TGTGCCATAAACAGGGATGGCTCCTACGAGCAGTACTTC. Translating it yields CAINRDGSYEQYF.

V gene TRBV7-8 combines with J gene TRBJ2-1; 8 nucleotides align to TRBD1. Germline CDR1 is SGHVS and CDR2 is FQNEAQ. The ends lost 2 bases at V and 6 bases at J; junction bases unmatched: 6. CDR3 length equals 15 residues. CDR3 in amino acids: CASSLRQGAGNEQFF. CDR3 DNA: TGTGCCAGCAGCTTAAGGCAGGGGGCAGGCAATGAGCAGTTCTTC.

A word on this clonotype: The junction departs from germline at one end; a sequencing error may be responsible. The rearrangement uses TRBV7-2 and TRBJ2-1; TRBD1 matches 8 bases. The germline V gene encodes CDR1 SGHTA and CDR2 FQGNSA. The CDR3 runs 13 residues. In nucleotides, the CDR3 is TGTGCCAGCAGCCCGCGGACAGGGAATGAGCCGTTCTTC. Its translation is CASSPRTGNEPFF. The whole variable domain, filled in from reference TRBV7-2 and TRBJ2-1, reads GAGVSQSPSNKVTEKGKDVELRCDPISGHTALYWYRQSLGQGLEFLIYFQGNSAPDKSGLPSDRFSAERTGGSVSTLTIQRTQQEDSAVYLCASSPRTGNEPFFGPGTRLTVL.

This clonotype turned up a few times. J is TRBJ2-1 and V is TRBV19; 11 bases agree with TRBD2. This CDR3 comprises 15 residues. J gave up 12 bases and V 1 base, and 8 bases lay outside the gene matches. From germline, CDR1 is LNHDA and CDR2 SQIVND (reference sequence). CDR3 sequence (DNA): TGTGCCAGTAGTATAGTAATAGCGGGAGGGCCTTTGCAGTTCTTC. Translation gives CASSIVIAGGPLQFF.

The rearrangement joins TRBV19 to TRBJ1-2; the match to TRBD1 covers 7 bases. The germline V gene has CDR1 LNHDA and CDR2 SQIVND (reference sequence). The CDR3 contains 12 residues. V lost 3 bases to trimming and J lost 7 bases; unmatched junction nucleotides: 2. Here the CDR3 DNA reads TGTGCCAGTAGTATTGACAGGGCTGGCTACACCTTC. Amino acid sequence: CASSIDRAGYTF.